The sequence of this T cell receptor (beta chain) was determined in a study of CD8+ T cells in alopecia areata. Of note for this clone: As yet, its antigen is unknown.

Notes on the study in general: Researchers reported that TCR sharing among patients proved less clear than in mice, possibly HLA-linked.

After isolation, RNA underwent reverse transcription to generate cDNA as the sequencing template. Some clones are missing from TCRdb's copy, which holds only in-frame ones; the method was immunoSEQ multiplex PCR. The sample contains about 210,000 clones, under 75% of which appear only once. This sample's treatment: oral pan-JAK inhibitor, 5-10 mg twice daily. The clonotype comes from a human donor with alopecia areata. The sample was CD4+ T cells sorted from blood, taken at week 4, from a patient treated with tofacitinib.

CDR3 coding DNA: TGTGCCAGCAGCCCCGGGACAGGGGTCTACGAGCAGTACTTC. The encoded protein is CASSPGTGVYEQYF. The chain employs TRBV7-2 and TRBJ2-7; TRBD1 matches at 10 bases. Germline CDR1 is SGHTA and CDR2 is FQGNSA. V shed 5 bases and J 3 bases; nucleotides not matched to a gene: 4. There are 14 residues in the CDR3.